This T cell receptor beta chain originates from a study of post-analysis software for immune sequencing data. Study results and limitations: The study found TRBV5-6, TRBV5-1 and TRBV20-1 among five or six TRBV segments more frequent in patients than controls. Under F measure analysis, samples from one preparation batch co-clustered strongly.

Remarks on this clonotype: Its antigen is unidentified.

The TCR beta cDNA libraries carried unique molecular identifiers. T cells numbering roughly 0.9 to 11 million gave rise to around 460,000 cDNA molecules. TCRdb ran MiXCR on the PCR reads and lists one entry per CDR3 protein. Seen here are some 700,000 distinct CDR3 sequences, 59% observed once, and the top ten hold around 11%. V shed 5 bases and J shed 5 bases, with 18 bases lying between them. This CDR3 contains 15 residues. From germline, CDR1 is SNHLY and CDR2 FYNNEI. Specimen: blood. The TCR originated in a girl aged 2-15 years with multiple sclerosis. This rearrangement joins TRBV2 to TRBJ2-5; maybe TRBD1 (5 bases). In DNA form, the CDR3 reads TGTGCCAGCAGTCCTTTAGGGGAATTCGGGGAGACCCAGTACTTC. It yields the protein CASSPLGEFGETQYF.